A single sample gave rise to the 27 T cell receptor beta chains below, sequenced in a study of blood T cell repertoires in COVID-19. Method: immunoSEQ multiplex PCR; TCRdb's copy keeps in-frame clones and lacks some. Here the sample spans some 150,000 clones, around 86% being singletons. The source material was peripheral blood. Every receptor here comes from a human donor in a cohort sampled during active COVID-19.

The chain's CDR3 is CASSQEVQGGGQFF. As DNA, the CDR3 is TGTGCCAGCAGCCAAGAAGTCCAAGGGGGGGGGCAGTTCTTC. The V and J genes are TRBV4-2 and TRBJ2-1, with D perhaps TRBD2 (7 bases). CDR3 length: 14 amino acids. V lost 0 bases and J lost 12, with 15 bases in between. CDR1 is LGHNA, CDR2 YNFKEQ, per germline.

J is TRBJ2-7 and V is TRBV19; 8 positions agree with TRBD1. The CDR3 is 15 amino acids. Germline V CDR1 and CDR2: LNHDA, SQIVND (reference sequence). The V segment lost 4 bases and the J segment 2 bases; nucleotides outside the gene matches: 7. The CDR3 sequence: CASSNPGQATYEQYF. In nucleotides, the CDR3 is TGTGCCAGTAGTAACCCGGGACAGGCCACCTACGAGCAGTACTTC.

The chain is built from TRBV5-6 and TRBJ2-1, with D perhaps matching TRBD2 (6 bases). V lost 0 bases and J lost 0, with 19 bases in between. Per the germline V gene, CDR1 is SGHDT and CDR2 is YYEEEE. The CDR3 consists of 19 residues. This CDR3 is CASSLGVLALGSSYNEQFF. CDR3 DNA sequence: TGTGCCAGCAGCTTGGGAGTACTAGCCTTAGGTTCCTCCTACAATGAGCAGTTCTTC.

This CDR3 is CASSLGSSYYLNTDTQYF. The CDR3 region has the DNA TGCGCCAGCAGCTTGGGTAGTAGCTACTACCTCAACACAGATACGCAGTATTTT. The rearrangement uses TRBV5-1 and TRBJ2-3; D remains ambiguous. Germline V gene sequence: CDR1 SGHRS, CDR2 YFSETQ. V lost 0 bases to trimming and J lost 2 bases, with 19 bases between them. This CDR3 contains 18 residues.

The V call is TRBV25-1, the J call TRBJ2-1, with TRBD2 identical over 8 bases. V dropped 8 bases and J dropped 5; count of bases not matched to a gene: 11. This CDR3 is 15 amino acids long. CDR1 is MGHDK and CDR2 is SYGVNS in the germline V gene. The CDR3 nucleotides are TGTGCCAGCGGAACCTCAGGCGGGGGGAACAATGAGCAGTTCTTC. Translation: CASGTSGGGNNEQFF.

V usage is TRBV4-1 and J usage is TRBJ2-2, with TRBD2 matching over 11 bases. From germline, CDR1 is MGHRA and CDR2 YSYEKL. This CDR3 has 20 residues. J gave up 5 bases and V 3 bases, and 17 bases lay outside the gene matches. The CDR3 reads CASSHLGLAGGQGVTGELFF. DNA for the CDR3: TGCGCCAGCAGCCACCTTGGACTAGCGGGCGGCCAGGGTGTGACCGGGGAGCTGTTTTTT.

The chain joins TRBV3-1 (or the pseudogene TRBV3-2) to TRBJ2-7, with a weak D call TRBD2 (7 bases). The germline V gene has CDR1 LGHDT and CDR2 YNNKEL (reference sequence). The V gene lost 4 bases and the J gene lost 2 bases, with 12 bases spanning the gap. This CDR3 comprises 14 residues. The CDR3 nucleotides read TGTGCCAGCAGCCCCAGGGAGGGGGCCTACGAGCAGTACTTC. Residues: CASSPREGAYEQYF.

V is TRBV2 and J is TRBJ1-2; no definite D call. The CDR3 runs to 13 residues. The germline gives CDR1 SNHLY, CDR2 FYNNEI. Trimming removed 7 bases at V and 6 bases at J, with 15 bases between. This CDR3 reads CASNERSEDGYTF. DNA for the CDR3: TGTGCCAGCAATGAGCGGTCAGAGGATGGCTACACCTTC.

This clone was picked up one time. This sequence joins TRBV27 and TRBJ2-3; D is perhaps TRBD1 (6 bases). The CDR3 is 15 residues long. Germline CDR1 MNHEY, CDR2 SMNVEV (reference sequence). With 1 base removed from V and 1 base from J, the gap between germline ends came to 9 bases. Here the CDR3 reads CASSLWAGGTDTQYF. The CDR3 DNA reads TGTGCCAGCAGTTTATGGGCAGGGGGCACAGATACGCAGTATTTT.

This clone came up once. The CDR3 DNA reads as TGTGCCAGCTCAGTAGGCCCGACTCCCGGAGGCTACACCTTC. Protein product: CASSVGPTPGGYTF. V is TRBV18 and J is TRBJ1-2; D is undetermined. Germline CDR1 is KGHSH and CDR2 is LQKENI. Trimming stripped 5 bases from V and 8 bases from J, with 18 bases between. The CDR3 extends over 14 amino acids.

This chain connects TRBV29-1 to TRBJ1-5; the D is unclear. V was cut by 3 bases and J by 4 bases, with 7 bases left in between. Germline V gene data show CDR1 as SQVTM and CDR2 as ANQGSEA. The CDR3 covers 12 residues. In nucleotides, the CDR3 is TGCAGCGTTGATCCCCAAAATCAGCCCCAGCATTTT. Encoded protein: CSVDPQNQPQHF.

This chain uses TRBV30 with TRBJ1-4; maybe TRBD1 (6 bases). The CDR3 is 13 amino acids. The germline CDR1 and CDR2 sequences are GTSNPN and SVGIG (reference sequence). V lost 4 bases and J 11 bases, leaving 17 bases between the germline ends. The CDR3 reads CAWNPDSPTKLFF. CDR3 sequence (DNA): TGTGCCTGGAATCCGGACAGCCCCACGAAACTGTTTTTT.

Regarding this clone: Its ends do not fully match the called genes, so a read error is possible. The chain's CDR3 is CASSPVGRGETQYF. As DNA, the CDR3 is TGTGCTAGCAGCCCCGTGGGGCGGGGGGAGACCCAGTACTTC. The chain uses TRBV7-7 and TRBJ2-5, with TRBD2 identical over 7 bases. This CDR3 has 14 residues. Germline V gives CDR1 SSHAT, CDR2 FNYEAQ (reference sequence). The whole variable domain, filled in from reference TRBV7-7 and TRBJ2-5, reads GAGVSQSPRYKVTKRGQDVTLRCDPISSHATLYWYQQALGQGPEFLTYFNYEAQPDKSGLPSDRFSAERPEGSISTLTIQRTEQRDSAMYRCASSPVGRGETQYFGPGTRLLVL.

The chain's CDR3 is CASSPLGLAGSGELFF. The CDR3 nucleotides read TGTGCCAGCAGCCCCTTGGGACTAGCGGGTTCCGGGGAGCTGTTTTTT. This chain links TRBV14 with TRBJ2-2; 12 bases are shared with TRBD2. The junction had 6 bases not matched to a gene; V was cut back by 4 bases and J by 6 bases. The CDR3 has 16 amino acids. In germline, CDR1 is SGHDN, CDR2 FVKESK.

The J gene is TRBJ2-5, the V gene TRBV20-1; TRBD2 matches 10 bases. The germline V gene has CDR1 DFQATT and CDR2 SNEGSKA (reference sequence). V gave up 3 bases and J gave up 5 bases; unmatched junction bases: 9. CDR3 length: 15 residues. CDR3 in DNA: TGCAGTGCTAGTCCAGCGGGAGGGGTTAGGGAGACCCAGTACTTC. Amino acid sequence: CSASPAGGVRETQYF.

The chain uses TRBV7-2 and TRBJ1-2, with a tentative D call TRBD1 (6 bases). CDR1 SGHTA and CDR2 FQGNSA come from the germline V gene. V lost 5 bases and J 8 bases, leaving 12 bases between the germline ends. This CDR3 comprises 12 residues. The CDR3 DNA reads as TGTGCCAGCAGCCCCCGTCAGGGGGGCTACACCTTC. The encoded protein is CASSPRQGGYTF.

The chain has TRBV19 and TRBJ2-1; 8 bases line up with TRBD2. Unmatched junction bases numbered 9, after V lost 4 bases and J lost 10 bases. Germline loops: CDR1 LNHDA, CDR2 SQIVND (reference sequence). This CDR3 is built from 14 residues. The CDR3 spells CASSRGLESLEQFF. CDR3 DNA sequence: TGTGCCAGTAGTAGGGGACTAGAATCCCTCGAGCAGTTCTTC. The full variable domain, rest sourced from reference TRBV19 and TRBJ2-1, is DGGITQSPKYLFRKEGQNVTLSCEQNLNHDAMYWYRQDPGQGLRLIYYSQIVNDFQKGDIAEGYSVSREKKESFPLTVTSAQKNPTAFYLCASSRGLESLEQFFGPGTRLTVL.

The chain joins TRBV3-1 (or the pseudogene TRBV3-2) to TRBJ1-1; 11 bases map to TRBD1. CDR1 and CDR2 from the germline V gene are LGHDT and YNNKEL (reference sequence). The CDR3 runs 14 residues. V was pared by 2 bases and J by 7 bases, with 3 bases of the junction left unmatched. CDR3 in DNA: TGTGCCAGCAGCCAATGGGACAGGGGGGTTGAAGCTTTCTTT. As protein: CASSQWDRGVEAFF.

The V call is TRBV28, the J call TRBJ1-2; TRBD1 matches 11 bases. V shed 6 bases and J 1 base; nucleotides not matched to a gene: 7. Germline CDR1 is MDHEN and CDR2 is SYDVKM. CDR3 length equals 16 residues. The CDR3 coding sequence is TGTGCCAGCAGGGGATGGGGGACAGGGGGTAACTATGGCTACACCTTC. Amino acids: CASRGWGTGGNYGYTF.

The chain employs TRBV6-2 or TRBV6-3 and TRBJ2-7, with 9 bases matching TRBD2. V lost 3 bases, J lost 0 bases, and 6 bases stayed unmatched. The CDR3 covers 16 residues. The germline gives CDR1 MNHEY, CDR2 SVGEGT. CDR3 in amino acids: CASSYSLAGTSYEQYF. In nucleotides, the CDR3 is TGTGCCAGCAGTTATAGTCTAGCGGGAACCTCCTACGAGCAGTACTTC.

V is TRBV2 and J is TRBJ2-1; 9 nucleotides agree with TRBD1. Trimming removed 6 bases from V and 5 bases from J; junction bases left unmatched: 2. The CDR3 extends over 13 amino acids. Germline V CDR1 and CDR2: SNHLY, FYNNEI. The CDR3 DNA reads as TGTGCCAGCAGACAGGGGGCTAACAATGAGCAGTTCTTC. This sequence encodes CASRQGANNEQFF.

The chain couples TRBV9 to TRBJ2-1; TRBD2 matches 11 bases. Germline trimming cut 0 bases from V and 6 bases from J; bases unmatched to any gene: 5. This CDR3 is built from 16 residues. Germline lookup yields CDR1 SGDLS and CDR2 YYNGEE. The CDR3 coding sequence is TGTGCCAGCAGCGTAGTTCCTAGCGGGAGGAGCAATGAGCAGTTCTTC. Protein: CASSVVPSGRSNEQFF.

The V and J genes are TRBV7-2 and TRBJ1-2; no definite D call. The CDR3 covers 15 residues. With 3 bases removed from V and 2 bases from J, the gap between germline ends came to 13 bases. Germline values: CDR1 SGHTA, CDR2 FQGNSA. CDR3 amino acids: CASSLTSSFNYGYTF. The CDR3 coding sequence is TGTGCCAGCAGCTTGACCAGTAGCTTCAACTATGGCTACACCTTC.

Turning to this clone: The junction departs from the called germline gene at one end, perhaps through a read error. The chain has TRBV7-3 and TRBJ2-1; 10 nucleotides line up with TRBD2. The germline V gene has CDR1 SGHTA and CDR2 FQGTGA. The CDR3 contains 16 residues. This chain's CDR3 is CASSLGSASGGNVQFF. The CDR3 bases are TGTGCCAGCAGCTTAGGTTCGGCTAGCGGGGGCAATGTGCAGTTCTTC.

This clone was counted between two and nine times. The rearrangement joins TRBV6-2 or TRBV6-3 to TRBJ2-7; D is perhaps TRBD2 (6 bases). The CDR3 is made up of 14 amino acids. V was cut by 4 bases and J by 1 base, with 11 bases left in between. Germline assignment: CDR1 MNHEY and CDR2 SVGEGT. The CDR3 region is CASSSPTRSYEQYF. The CDR3 DNA follows: TGTGCCAGCAGTTCCCCGACTAGATCCTACGAGCAGTACTTC.

This rearrangement joins TRBV11-2 to TRBJ1-2; D remains ambiguous. This CDR3 contains 15 residues. Trimming removed 3 bases from V and 0 bases from J, with 11 bases in between. Germline CDR1 and CDR2: SGHAT and FQNNGV. For the CDR3, the DNA is TGTGCCAGCAGCTTTCGAGGGAGCCCTAACTATGGCTACACCTTC. Translation gives CASSFRGSPNYGYTF.

This chain links TRBV6-2 or TRBV6-3 with TRBJ2-5; no definite D call. V was trimmed by 2 bases and J by 3 bases, leaving 10 bases between them. The CDR3 totals 14 residues. Looked up from germline, CDR1 is MNHEY and CDR2 is SVGEGT. This chain's CDR3 is CASSYALLEETQYF. For the CDR3, the DNA is TGTGCCAGCAGTTACGCGCTCTTGGAAGAGACCCAGTACTTC.